These 29 T cell receptor beta chains share one sample of origin, sequenced in a study of patients and donors after allogeneic stem cell transplantation. TCRdb redid the calling of the RT-PCR reads with MiXCR, one entry per CDR3 protein. This sample has about 90,000 distinct CDR3 sequences; under 50% occur once, and the top ten carry about 64%. Sequenced material: blood, either unsorted or a sorted T cell fraction (not recorded which). The receptor set was obtained from a human donor who was either an allogeneic HSCT recipient or a stem cell or donor lymphocyte infusion donor (not recorded which). It is not recorded whose cells these are; they may come from a transplant donor.

J is TRBJ2-1 and V is TRBV12-3 or TRBV12-4, with 13 bases fitting TRBD2. The CDR3 runs to 14 residues. J gave up 5 bases and V 6 bases, and 1 base lay outside the gene matches. CDR3 in DNA: TGTGCCAGCAGGGGACTAGCGGGGAACAATGAGCAGTTCTTC. This encodes CASRGLAGNNEQFF.

V gene TRBV19 combines with J gene TRBJ1-4; D not certain. CDR3 length equals 11 residues. V dropped 4 bases and J dropped 6 bases, with 3 bases sitting between them. Germline V gene sequence: CDR1 LNHDA, CDR2 SQIVND (reference sequence). The CDR3 sequence is CASSTDEKLFF. CDR3 DNA sequence: TGTGCCAGTAGTACCGATGAAAAACTGTTTTTT.

The CDR3 coding sequence is TGCAGCGTTGATCGGGGCCGTATCGAGGTTAATGAGCAGTTCTTC. Its translation is CSVDRGRIEVNEQFF. The chain recombines TRBV29-1 with TRBJ2-1; either TRBD1 or TRBD2 may supply D (5 bases each). The CDR3 consists of 15 residues. Germline V gene data show CDR1 as SQVTM and CDR2 as ANQGSEA. V lost 3 bases, J lost 7 bases, and 19 bases lay in between.

As DNA, the CDR3 is TGTGCCAGCAGTTTAGGCGGGAGGGCCTACAATGAGCAGTTCTTC. This encodes CASSLGGRAYNEQFF. The J gene is TRBJ2-1, the V gene TRBV28; 9 bases match TRBD2. The J segment lost 2 bases and the V segment lost 2 bases, leaving 1 base of the junction unmatched. The CDR3 sequence is 15 residues long. CDR1 MDHEN and CDR2 SYDVKM come from the germline V gene.

This clonotype was counted a few times. V and J are TRBV6-2 or TRBV6-3 and TRBJ1-5; D is perhaps TRBD1 (6 bases). The CDR3 is made up of 14 amino acids. Looked up from germline, CDR1 is MNHEY and CDR2 is SVGEGT. The V and J ends lost 4 bases and 1 base respectively, with 8 bases between them. The CDR3 DNA is TGTGCCAGCAGTTGGGGGCCCAGCAATCAGCCCCAGCATTTT. It yields the protein CASSWGPSNQPQHF.

This clonotype came up a few times. V usage is TRBV10-3 and J usage is TRBJ1-1; D might be TRBD1 (6 bases). The CDR3 is 15 residues long. With 4 bases removed from V and 4 bases from J, the gap between germline ends came to 16 bases. Germline V lookup: CDR1 ENHRY, CDR2 SYGVKD. The CDR3: CAISANREFVTEAFF. The DNA for the CDR3 is TGTGCCATCAGTGCCAACAGGGAGTTCGTCACTGAAGCTTTCTTT.

This rearrangement joins TRBV6-2 or TRBV6-3 to TRBJ1-2; D unresolved. The CDR3 loop spans 14 amino acids. The V gene's germline CDR1 is MNHEY and CDR2 SVGEGT. Trimming removed 2 bases from V and 3 bases from J, with 10 bases in between. The CDR3 nucleotides read TGTGCCAGCAGTTACCGGGCAGTACACTATGGCTACACCTTC. Its protein product is CASSYRAVHYGYTF.

The V call is TRBV7-2, the J call TRBJ1-6; D call uncertain. The CDR3 totals 17 residues. Per germline, CDR1 SGHTA and CDR2 FQGNSA. The V and J ends lost 3 bases and 0 bases respectively, with 12 bases between them. The CDR3 here is CASSFLPKSSYNSPLHF. CDR3 in DNA: TGTGCCAGCAGCTTTCTCCCAAAAAGCTCCTATAATTCACCCCTCCACTTT.

The CDR3 DNA follows: TGTGCCTCTACGGGGGCGGAGGCGAACACTGAAGCTTTCTTT. Protein product: CASTGAEANTEAFF. V is TRBV6-2 or TRBV6-3 and J is TRBJ1-1; a weak D match, TRBD1 (6 bases). V gave up 11 bases and J gave up 1 base, with 17 bases separating them. CDR3 length: 14 amino acids. Germline assignment: CDR1 MNHEY and CDR2 SVGEGT.

The chain is built from TRBV20-1 and TRBJ1-4; D not certain. The CDR3 has 15 amino acids. Germline lookup yields CDR1 DFQATT and CDR2 SNEGSKA (reference sequence). V gave up 0 bases and J gave up 8 bases, with 16 bases separating them. The CDR3 sequence: CSARDREQIREKLFF. The CDR3 nucleotides are TGCAGTGCTAGAGATCGAGAACAGATTAGGGAAAAACTGTTTTTT.

This clonotype was seen only a few times. The chain recombines TRBV7-9 with TRBJ1-5, with D uncertain. This CDR3 has 15 residues. CDR1 is SEHNR, CDR2 FQNEAQ, per germline (reference sequence). Between the trimmed V and J ends, which lost 1 base and 4 bases, there was a span of 11 bases. CDR3 sequence reads: CASSLGGGPNQPQHF. As DNA, the CDR3 is TGTGCCAGCAGCTTAGGCGGCGGTCCGAATCAGCCCCAGCATTTT.

This sequence joins TRBV4-3 and TRBJ2-1, with D maybe TRBD2 (6 bases). Trimming left V 1 base short and J 4 bases short, with 14 bases between. CDR3 length: 16 amino acids. Looked up from germline, CDR1 is LGHNA and CDR2 is YSLEER. In DNA, the CDR3 is TGCGCCAGCAGCCAAGTTCGGCTAGCGTCTTACAATGAGCAGTTCTTC. Its protein is CASSQVRLASYNEQFF.

This chain joins TRBV27 and TRBJ1-5, with 9 bases matching TRBD1. Per the germline V gene, CDR1 is MNHEY and CDR2 is SMNVEV (reference sequence). The CDR3 sequence is 15 residues long. J gave up 6 bases and V 6 bases, and 9 bases lay outside the gene matches. The CDR3 region is CASSARQGVGQPQHF. As DNA, the CDR3 is TGTGCCAGCAGCGCACGACAGGGGGTAGGTCAGCCCCAGCATTTT.

This clonotype was seen only a few times. The V gene is TRBV5-1, the J gene TRBJ1-1; D may be TRBD1 (6 bases). The germline CDR1 and CDR2 sequences are SGHRS and YFSETQ. V lost 4 bases, J lost 4 bases, and 14 bases lay in between. The CDR3 runs to 14 residues. In DNA, the CDR3 is TGCGCCAGCAGCCCTCGGTTAGGGGGCACTGAAGCTTTCTTT. As protein: CASSPRLGGTEAFF.

The table lists this clonotype with a few counts. This sequence joins TRBV4-3 and TRBJ1-2; 7 nucleotides line up with TRBD1. The CDR3 has 15 amino acids. Germline values: CDR1 LGHNA, CDR2 YSLEER. Losses at the gene ends were 3 bases for V and 0 bases for J; bases not matched to a gene: 4. This CDR3 reads CASSHGTEANYGYTF. The CDR3, as DNA: TGCGCCAGCAGCCATGGGACAGAGGCTAACTATGGCTACACCTTC.

The chain uses TRBV3-1 and TRBJ1-2; D call uncertain. Germline V lookup: CDR1 LGHDT, CDR2 YNNKEL (reference sequence). The CDR3 is 14 residues long. V lost 0 bases and J 8 bases, leaving 13 bases between the germline ends. This CDR3 reads CASSQDRTSYGYTF. The CDR3, as DNA: TGTGCCAGCAGCCAAGATCGGACGTCCTACGGCTACACCTTC.

This chain uses TRBV6-1 with TRBJ2-3; 11 bases agree with TRBD2. With 7 bases clipped from V and 2 bases from J, the junction kept 14 bases outside the gene matches. The CDR3 is 18 residues long. Per the germline V gene, CDR1 is MNHNS and CDR2 is SASEGT. The CDR3 sequence is CASTKLRTSGRTTDTQYF. The CDR3 region has the DNA TGTGCCAGCACCAAACTGCGGACTAGCGGGCGAACCACAGATACGCAGTATTTT.

The J gene is TRBJ1-4, the V gene TRBV7-9; D gene uncertain. Germline V gene lookup returns CDR1 SEHNR and CDR2 FQNEAQ (reference sequence). The CDR3 loop spans 13 amino acids. Deletions cut 0 bases from V and 14 bases from J, with 13 bases between. The CDR3 here is CASSLALAGELFF. CDR3 nucleotide sequence: TGTGCCAGCAGCTTAGCGCTGGCGGGTGAGCTGTTTTTT.

The V and J genes are TRBV12-3 or TRBV12-4 and TRBJ1-1; weak D call: TRBD1 (5 bases). V lost 3 bases and J lost 2, with 13 bases in between. The CDR3 is 15 amino acids. The CDR3 DNA reads TGTGCCAGCAGTTTTTGGGGGACCCCTAACACTGAAGCTTTCTTT. This encodes CASSFWGTPNTEAFF.

This clonotype was detected only a few times. V usage is TRBV4-3 and J usage is TRBJ1-4; D gene unclear. This CDR3 has 13 residues. Germline V gene lookup returns CDR1 LGHNA and CDR2 YSLEER. The V end was cut by 5 bases, the J end by 5 bases, with 9 bases between. As DNA, the CDR3 is TGCGCCAGCAGCTATCGAAGAAATGAAAAACTGTTTTTT. Translated: CASSYRRNEKLFF.

This clonotype was seen a few times. The rearrangement uses TRBV5-6 and TRBJ1-1; no clear D. The CDR3 is made up of 11 amino acids. CDR1 and CDR2 from the germline V gene are SGHDT and YYEEEE. V lost 2 bases to trimming and J lost 7 bases, with 6 bases between them. The CDR3 DNA follows: TGTGCCAGCAGCTTACGGGGTGAAGCTTTCTTT. Translating gives CASSLRGEAFF.

In its sample, this clonotype was seen a few times. J is TRBJ1-2 and V is TRBV29-1; TRBD1 matches 7 bases. The CDR3 length is 12 residues. With V trimmed by 8 bases and J by 2 bases, 5 bases remained unmatched. Germline CDR1 SQVTM, CDR2 ANQGSEA. CDR3 in DNA: TGCAGCCATAGGGACAGAAACTATGGCTACACCTTC. Translation gives CSHRDRNYGYTF. The full variable domain, rest sourced from reference TRBV29-1 and TRBJ1-2, is SAVISQKPSRDICQRGTSLTIQCQVDSQVTMMFWYRQQPGQSLTLIATANQGSEATYESGFVIDKFPISRPNLTFSTLTVSNMSPEDSSIYLCSHRDRNYGYTFGSGTRLTVV.

This clonotype was seen more than once but under ten times. The chain employs TRBV6-5 and TRBJ1-2; possible D gene TRBD1, 6 bases. V was cut by 9 bases and J by 9 bases, with 14 bases left in between. CDR3 length equals 11 residues. In germline, CDR1 is MNHEY, CDR2 SVGAGI. The CDR3 DNA is TGTGCCAGTGTTCGAGGGGGGAGCTACACCTTC. Protein sequence: CASVRGGSYTF.

This clonotype was detected a few times. This chain uses TRBV5-5 with TRBJ1-3, with 9 bases aligning to TRBD1. After removal of 0 bases from V and 8 bases from J, the junction contained 3 bases not matched to a gene. This CDR3 spans 14 amino acids. The germline CDR1 and CDR2 sequences are SGHKS and YYEKEE (reference sequence). The CDR3 loop reads CASSLEQGAHTIYF. In nucleotides, the CDR3 is TGTGCCAGCAGCTTGGAACAGGGGGCGCACACCATATATTTT.

The chain couples TRBV20-1 to TRBJ1-1; D gene unclear. This CDR3 comprises 16 residues. Germline V gene sequence: CDR1 DFQATT, CDR2 SNEGSKA (reference sequence). V was cut by 3 bases and J by 1 base, with 18 bases left in between. The CDR3 is CSASLTQARGNTEAFF. CDR3 in DNA: TGCAGTGCTAGCCTTACCCAGGCCAGAGGGAACACTGAAGCTTTCTTT.

This clonotype was observed a handful of times. This sequence joins TRBV7-6 and TRBJ2-7, with D perhaps matching TRBD1 or TRBD2 (5 bases each). The CDR3 extends over 14 amino acids. CDR1 is SGHVS and CDR2 is FNYEAQ in the germline V gene. V was shortened by 1 base and J by 0 bases, with 7 bases between the two germline ends. Here the CDR3 DNA reads TGTGCCAGCAGCTTAGGGGGGAACTCCTACGAGCAGTACTTC. It codes for CASSLGGNSYEQYF.

The CDR3 nucleotides are TGCAGTGCAAAGCAGGGGGCCAGGGAAAAACTGTTTTTT. Protein sequence: CSAKQGAREKLFF. J is TRBJ1-4 and V is TRBV20-1; TRBD1 matches at 8 bases. J lost 8 bases, V lost 6 bases, and 8 bases had no gene match. The CDR3 covers 13 residues. From germline, CDR1 is DFQATT and CDR2 SNEGSKA (reference sequence).

The gene calls are TRBV12-3 or TRBV12-4 and TRBJ2-5; D uncertain. The length of the CDR3 is 12 residues. Trimming left V 5 bases short and J 2 bases short, with 6 bases between. The DNA of the CDR3 is TGTGCCAGCAGTGGTCCGCAAGAGACCCAGTACTTC. It specifies CASSGPQETQYF.

The rearrangement uses TRBV18 and TRBJ1-1; no reliable D call. V was pared by 4 bases and J by 0 bases, with 12 bases between. CDR1 is KGHSH and CDR2 is LQKENI in the germline V gene. This CDR3 is built from 15 residues. The CDR3 DNA is TGTGCCAGCTCACTGCTCTGGGGAGTGAACACTGAAGCTTTCTTT. Translating gives CASSLLWGVNTEAFF.